Following are 10 T cell receptor beta chains from one sample sequenced in a study of sequential checkpoint blockade in melanoma. Specified treatment: randomized to nivolumab then ipilimumab (arm A) or the reverse (arm B). Clones were read by immunoSEQ multiplex PCR, and TCRdb kept only the in-frame ones, dropping some. The sample includes over 15,000 clones, about 50% of them seen just once. Sequencing was performed on CD8+ T cells sorted from blood (inferred from file names), taken from a patient given nivolumab and ipilimumab in sequence. These receptors came from a human donor with melanoma.

J is TRBJ1-2 and V is TRBV6-5; D not certain. V was clipped by 0 bases and J by 6 bases, with 8 bases between them. The CDR3 covers 13 residues. CDR1 and CDR2 from the germline V gene are MNHEY and SVGAGI. CDR3 protein: CASSYSISNGYTF. As DNA, the CDR3 is TGTGCCAGCAGTTACTCGATCAGTAATGGCTACACCTTC.

The chain carries TRBV6-1 and TRBJ2-7; 8 nucleotides match TRBD2. Trimming removed 3 bases from V and 0 bases from J; junction bases left unmatched: 4. CDR3 length: 15 amino acids. CDR1 and CDR2 (germline): MNHNS, SASEGT. CDR3 amino acids: CASSDSGTLSYEQYF. DNA of the CDR3: TGTGCCAGCAGTGATAGCGGGACACTCTCCTACGAGCAGTACTTC.

The chain recombines TRBV7-9 with TRBJ2-1, with D tentatively TRBD2 (7 bases). CDR3 size: 15 residues. Trimming took off 1 base at V and 5 bases at J, with 12 bases between the two ends. Germline values: CDR1 SEHNR, CDR2 FQNEAQ (reference sequence). The CDR3 loop reads CASSLVGGADNEQFF. The CDR3 DNA follows: TGTGCCAGCAGCTTAGTGGGGGGGGCCGACAATGAGCAGTTCTTC.

The chain joins TRBV6-6 to TRBJ2-5; perhaps TRBD2 as D (5 bases). CDR1 MNHNY and CDR2 SVGAGI come from the germline V gene (reference sequence). V was clipped by 6 bases and J by 5 bases, with 10 bases between them. The CDR3 spans 12 residues. CDR3 residues: CASSLAWETQYF. The DNA for the CDR3 is TGTGCCAGCAGCTTAGCGTGGGAGACCCAGTACTTC.

The chain combines TRBV5-6 with TRBJ2-5; TRBD1 matches at 7 bases. This CDR3 has 14 amino acids. Losses at the gene ends were 0 bases for V and 5 bases for J; bases not matched to a gene: 4. The V gene's germline CDR1 is SGHDT and CDR2 YYEEEE. The CDR3 is CASSLVQGQETQYF. The CDR3 bases are TGTGCCAGCAGCTTGGTTCAGGGACAGGAGACCCAGTACTTC.

The chain joins TRBV5-1 to TRBJ2-7; D ambiguous. Germline CDR1 SGHRS, CDR2 YFSETQ. Trimming cost V 1 base and J 4 bases, with 9 bases left between them. The length of the CDR3 is 13 residues. CDR3 region: CASSLIPEYEQYF. CDR3 coding DNA: TGCGCCAGCAGCTTGATACCGGAGTACGAGCAGTACTTC.

Only one count was recorded for this clone. The rearrangement links TRBV27 to TRBJ1-2; D perhaps matches TRBD1 (5 bases). This CDR3 comprises 14 residues. V was cut by 7 bases and J by 4 bases, with 16 bases left in between. The V gene's germline CDR1 is MNHEY and CDR2 SMNVEV (reference sequence). The DNA for the CDR3 is TGTGCCAGCACCCCCGCGGGACTGGGCTATGGCTACACCTTC. Its translation is CASTPAGLGYGYTF.

The rearrangement uses TRBV5-8 and TRBJ2-1; TRBD2 is a possible D gene (5 bases). The germline V and J ends were trimmed by 0 bases and 9 bases, with 7 bases remaining between them. Per germline, CDR1 SGHTS and CDR2 YDEGEE. The CDR3 has 12 amino acids. The CDR3 DNA is TGTGCCAGCAGCTTGGGGGGAGCTGAGCAGTTCTTC. Amino acid sequence: CASSLGGAEQFF.

This chain connects TRBV28 to TRBJ1-5; tentatively, D is TRBD1 (6 bases). The V gene lost 6 bases and the J gene lost 0 bases, with 12 bases spanning the gap. The CDR3 is 15 amino acids. The germline V gene encodes CDR1 MDHEN and CDR2 SYDVKM. In DNA, the CDR3 is TGTGCCAGCAGCCCTGGGACACATAGCAATCAGCCCCAGCATTTT. Translated: CASSPGTHSNQPQHF.

This clone has only a few counts. V gene TRBV5-4 combines with J gene TRBJ2-7, with 7 bases fitting TRBD2. There are 15 residues in the CDR3. The ends lost 2 bases at V and 7 bases at J; junction bases unmatched: 12. CDR1 and CDR2 from the germline V gene are SGHNT and YYREEE (reference sequence). The CDR3 bases are TGTGCCAGCAGCTTCGGGGGGTCCCGACTCTGGGAGCAGTACTTC. This encodes CASSFGGSRLWEQYF.